One sample yielded the 2 T cell receptor beta chains listed below, sequenced in a study of blood T cell repertoires in COVID-19. TCRdb's copy holds only in-frame clones and misses some; the assay was immunoSEQ multiplex PCR. The sample has 64,000 or so clones, around 73% seen once. Input material: peripheral blood. Source of these receptors: an elderly man with acute or convalescent COVID-19.

The rearrangement links TRBV18 to TRBJ1-6; 9 bases are shared with TRBD1. J was trimmed by 4 bases and V by 2 bases; bases with no gene match: 0. There are 15 residues in the CDR3. Per germline, CDR1 KGHSH and CDR2 LQKENI. The CDR3: CASSPGTGYNSPLHF. Here the CDR3 DNA reads TGTGCCAGCTCACCAGGGACAGGGTATAATTCACCCCTCCACTTT.

CDR3 DNA: TGTGCCTCGGGGAAATCCTACGAGCAGTACTTC. This translates into CASGKSYEQYF. The gene calls are TRBV6-5 and TRBJ2-7; tentatively, D is TRBD2 (5 bases). Per the germline V gene, CDR1 is MNHEY and CDR2 is SVGAGI. Trimming stripped 11 bases from V and 1 base from J, with 9 bases between. This CDR3 has 11 residues.